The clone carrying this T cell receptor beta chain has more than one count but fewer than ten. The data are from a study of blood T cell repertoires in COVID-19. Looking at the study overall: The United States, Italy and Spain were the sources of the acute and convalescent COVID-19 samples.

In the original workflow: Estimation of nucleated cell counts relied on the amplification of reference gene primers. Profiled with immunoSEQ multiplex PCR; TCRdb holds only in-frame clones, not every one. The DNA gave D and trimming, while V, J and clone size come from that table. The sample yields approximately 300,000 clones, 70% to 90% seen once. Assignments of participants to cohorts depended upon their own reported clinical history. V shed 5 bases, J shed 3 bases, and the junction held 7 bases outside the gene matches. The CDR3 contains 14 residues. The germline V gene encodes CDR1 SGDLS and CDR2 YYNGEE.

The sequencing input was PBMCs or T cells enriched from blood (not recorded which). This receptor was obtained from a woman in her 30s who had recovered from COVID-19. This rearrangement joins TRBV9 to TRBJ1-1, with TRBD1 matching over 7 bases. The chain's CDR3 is CASRRTGGHTEAFF. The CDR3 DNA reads TGTGCCAGCAGAAGGACAGGAGGGCACACTGAAGCTTTCTTT. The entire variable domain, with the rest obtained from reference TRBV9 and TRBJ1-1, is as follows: DSGVTQTPKHLITATGQRVTLRCSPRSGDLSVYWYQQSLDQGLQFLIQYYNGEERAKGNILERFSAQQFPDLHSELNLSSLELGDSALYFCASRRTGGHTEAFFGQGTRLTVV.